This T cell receptor (beta chain) is from a study of blood T cell repertoires in COVID-19. The CDR3 loop spans 13 amino acids. Trimming pared 4 bases from V and 4 bases from J, leaving 9 bases between. The germline V gene has CDR1 KGHDR and CDR2 SFDVKD. TCRdb's copy holds only in-frame clones and misses some; the assay was immunoSEQ multiplex PCR. Among tens of thousands of clones listed, roughly 76% were seen once. Sample: peripheral blood. V is TRBV24-1 and J is TRBJ1-2; D is ambiguous. The receptor was isolated from a man of 80 years or more with COVID-19, enrolled during active disease. The CDR3 sequence: CATSEPGGYGYTF. The CDR3 nucleotides read TGTGCCACCAGTGAGCCGGGAGGCTATGGCTACACCTTC.